Sequencing of this T cell receptor (beta chain) was carried out in a study of blood T cell repertoires in COVID-19. About the research overall: Acute and convalescent COVID-19 samples came from the United States, Italy and Spain.

Authors' processing steps: Estimation of nucleated cell counts was performed using reference gene primer amplification. The protocol was immunoSEQ multiplex PCR, while the TCRdb copy is restricted to in-frame clones and leaves out a portion. Clonal size and the V and J genes are those of that table, whereas D and trimming came from the DNA. The table has under 250,000 clones, 92% seen once. This CDR3 has 15 residues. Germline V gives CDR1 SNHLY, CDR2 FYNNEI. J gave up 5 bases and V 1 base, and 6 bases lay outside the gene matches. This sequence was found in a man aged 30-40 years with acute or convalescent COVID-19. V gene TRBV2 combines with J gene TRBJ2-7; 9 positions agree with TRBD1. Specimen: peripheral blood. Here the CDR3 reads CASSEGGTGLNEQYF. CDR3 bases: TGTGCCAGCAGTGAAGGAGGGACAGGGCTGAACGAGCAGTACTTC.